This entry is about one T cell receptor (beta chain). The antigen is unknown. The data were produced by immunoSEQ multiplex PCR, yet TCRdb's version contains in-frame clones alone and is incomplete. The table has about 1 million clones, around 76% seen once. The sample belongs to a study of shared clonotypes between healthy human individuals. General study results and limits: Sharing across a few donors was seen in roughly 5.2% of naive CD4 clonotypes.

The source is a man younger than 30 in good health. Sequenced material: memory CD4+ T cells sorted from blood. The sample's subset: CD45RA-negative fraction.

CDR3 loop: CASSLQLPGGADEKLFF. Here the CDR3 DNA reads TGCGCCAGCAGCCTCCAACTCCCAGGGGGCGCCGATGAAAAACTGTTTTTT. V is TRBV4-3 and J is TRBJ1-4, with 8 bases identical to TRBD1. V lost 4 bases to trimming and J lost 6 bases; unmatched junction nucleotides: 13. The CDR3 loop spans 17 amino acids. CDR1 LGHNA and CDR2 YSLEER come from the germline V gene.